This entry features one T cell receptor (beta chain) sequence. The sample belongs to a study of technical replicates of blood from a few donors. Sequencing used immunoSEQ multiplex PCR; TCRdb keeps in-frame clones, though not all of them. The data contain roughly 87,000 clones, over 85% of them seen just once; the ten biggest clones take up about 0.25%. CDR1 MDHEN and CDR2 SYDVKM come from the germline V gene. The V and J ends lost 5 bases and 0 bases, in that order; junction bases with no gene match: 17. The CDR3 length is 20 residues. The sequencing input was T cells isolated from PBMCs. V usage is TRBV28 and J usage is TRBJ2-4, with 9 bases identical to TRBD1. The clonotype was recovered from a human donor in good health. The CDR3 protein is CASSPSPGQGRRGAKNIQYF. Here the CDR3 DNA reads TGTGCCAGCAGTCCGAGCCCGGGACAGGGACGAAGGGGAGCCAAAAACATTCAGTACTTC.